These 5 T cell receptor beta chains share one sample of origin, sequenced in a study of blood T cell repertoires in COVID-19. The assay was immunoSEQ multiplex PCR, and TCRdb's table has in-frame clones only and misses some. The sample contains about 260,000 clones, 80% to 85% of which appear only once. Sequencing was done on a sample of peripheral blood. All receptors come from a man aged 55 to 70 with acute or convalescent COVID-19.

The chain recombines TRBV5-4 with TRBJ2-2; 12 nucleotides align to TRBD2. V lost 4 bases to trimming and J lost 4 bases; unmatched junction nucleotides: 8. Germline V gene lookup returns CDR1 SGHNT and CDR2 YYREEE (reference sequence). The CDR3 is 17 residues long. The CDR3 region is CASSATSGSVGTGELFF. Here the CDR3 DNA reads TGTGCCAGCAGCGCGACTAGCGGGAGCGTCGGCACCGGGGAGCTGTTTTTT.

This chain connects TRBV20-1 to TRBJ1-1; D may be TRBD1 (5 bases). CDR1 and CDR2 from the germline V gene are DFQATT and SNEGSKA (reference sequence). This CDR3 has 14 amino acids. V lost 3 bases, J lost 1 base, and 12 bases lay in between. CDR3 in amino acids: CSASPPDRNTEAFF. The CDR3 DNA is TGCAGTGCTAGTCCCCCCGACAGGAACACTGAAGCTTTCTTT.

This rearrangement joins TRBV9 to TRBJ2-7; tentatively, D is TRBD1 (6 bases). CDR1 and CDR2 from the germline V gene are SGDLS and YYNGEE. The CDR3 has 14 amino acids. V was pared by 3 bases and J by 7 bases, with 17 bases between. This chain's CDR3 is CASSEGPQGREQYF. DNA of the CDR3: TGTGCCAGCAGCGAGGGGCCTCAGGGGCGGGAGCAGTACTTC. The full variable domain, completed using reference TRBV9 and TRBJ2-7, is DSGVTQTPKHLITATGQRVTLRCSPRSGDLSVYWYQQSLDQGLQFLIQYYNGEERAKGNILERFSAQQFPDLHSELNLSSLELGDSALYFCASSEGPQGREQYFGPGTRLTVT.

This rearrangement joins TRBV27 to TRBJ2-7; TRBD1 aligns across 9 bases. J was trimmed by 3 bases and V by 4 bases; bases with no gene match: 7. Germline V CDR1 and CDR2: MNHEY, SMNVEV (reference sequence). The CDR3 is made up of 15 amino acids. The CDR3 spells CASSSKTGGLYEQYF. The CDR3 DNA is TGTGCCAGCAGTTCCAAGACAGGGGGACTCTACGAGCAGTACTTC.

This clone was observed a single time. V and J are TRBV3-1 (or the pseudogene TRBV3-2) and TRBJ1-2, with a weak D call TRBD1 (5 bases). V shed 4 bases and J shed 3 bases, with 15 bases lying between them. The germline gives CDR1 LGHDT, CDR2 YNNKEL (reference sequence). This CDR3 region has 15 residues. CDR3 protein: CASSLDLGGYYGYTF. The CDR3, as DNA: TGTGCCAGCAGCCTAGACCTTGGGGGGTACTATGGCTACACCTTC.